This is a list of T cell receptor beta chains from one sample in a study of cytomegalovirus exposure and HLA in healthy donors. The protocol was immunoSEQ multiplex PCR, while the TCRdb copy is restricted to in-frame clones and leaves out a portion. Among 150,000 or so clones listed, about 75% were seen once. The sample consisted of PBMCs. These TCRs come from a woman in her forties or fifties in good health and CMV-seropositive. Both conserved end residues are part of each CDR3. Each record gives: V gene, J gene, clone size, D gene, CDR3 protein, CDR3 DNA. A D gene is named only where the DNA matches it firmly. Not all rows give a size; the values are once, few, many and, for expanded clones, a class.

>TRBV19|TRBJ1-1|NA|NA
CASSQDRDTEAFF
TGTGCCAGTAGTCAAGACCGGGACACTGAAGCTTTCTTT
>TRBV19|TRBJ2-6|NA|NA
CASSSLTGTLTRANVLTF
TGTGCCAGTAGTTCCCTGACAGGAACCTTAACTAGGGCCAACGTCCTGACTTTC
>TRBV7-9|TRBJ1-4|NA|TRBD1
CASSSLPGQGAEKLFF
TGTGCCAGCAGCTCCCTTCCGGGACAGGGGGCAGAAAAACTGTTTTTT
>TRBV5-4|TRBJ2-3|NA|TRBD1
CASSTGQDTDTQYF
TGTGCCAGCAGCACAGGACAGGACACAGATACGCAGTATTTT
>TRBV19|TRBJ1-2|NA|NA
CASRGQGSHGYTF
TGTGCCAGTAGAGGCCAGGGTTCCCATGGCTACACCTTC
>TRBV7-9|TRBJ2-7|NA|NA
CASSLTGPYLYEQYF
TGTGCCAGCAGCTTAACAGGGCCCTACCTTTACGAGCAGTACTTC
>TRBV6-5|TRBJ2-7|few|TRBD2
CASSYGGGLDEQYF
TGTGCCAGCAGTTACGGCGGGGGGTTAGACGAGCAGTACTTC
>TRBV5-8|TRBJ1-5|NA|NA
CASREYSNQPQHF
TGTGCCAGCCGGGAATATAGCAATCAGCCCCAGCATTTT
>TRBV5-6|TRBJ2-3|NA|NA
CASSLAGESTDTQYF
TGTGCCAGCAGCTTGGCGGGGGAATCCACAGATACGCAGTATTTT
>TRBV28|TRBJ2-7|once|TRBD1
CASTLSQGFGDEQYF
TGTGCCAGCACCCTATCACAGGGGTTCGGCGACGAGCAGTACTTC
>TRBV28|TRBJ2-7|NA|TRBD1
CASSGAEDRATSYEQYF
TGTGCCAGCAGTGGGGCTGAGGACAGGGCTACGTCCTACGAGCAGTACTTC
>TRBV6-6|TRBJ1-1|NA|NA
CPRGTEAFF
TGTCCCCGCGGCACTGAAGCTTTCTTT
>TRBV6-6|TRBJ1-6|NA|TRBD1
CASNDRVSYNSPLHF
TGTGCCAGCAACGACAGGGTCTCCTATAATTCACCCCTCCACTTT
>TRBV9|TRBJ2-3|few|TRBD2
CASSGTGGLEDTQYF
TGTGCCAGCAGCGGGACGGGGGGGCTTGAAGATACGCAGTATTTT
>TRBV2|TRBJ1-6|few|NA
CASSEPQGLSSYNSPLHF
TGTGCCAGCAGCGAACCGCAGGGGCTGAGCTCCTATAATTCACCCCTCCACTTT
>TRBV21-1|TRBJ1-2|NA|NA
CASSKAAHSGNYGYTF
TGTGCCAGCAGCAAAGCTGCGCACAGCGGAAACTATGGCTACACCTTC
>TRBV5-5|TRBJ1-1|NA|NA
CASSRGGGDTEAFF
TGTGCCAGCAGCCGGGGCGGGGGCGACACTGAAGCTTTCTTT
>TRBV18|TRBJ1-5|NA|NA
CASSATDTNQPQHF
TGTGCCAGCTCAGCGACAGATACCAATCAGCCCCAGCATTTT
>TRBV19|TRBJ2-3|NA|NA
CASSMGLTSTDTQYF
TGTGCCAGTAGTATGGGACTGACAAGCACAGATACGCAGTATTTT
>TRBV2|TRBJ2-7|many|NA
CASSIGQRRGEQYF
TGTGCCAGCAGCATCGGACAGCGTCGAGGGGAGCAGTACTTC
>TRBV10-1|TRBJ2-1|NA|TRBD2
CASNLRGGLNEQFF
TGCGCCAGCAATCTGCGGGGGGGACTCAATGAGCAGTTCTTC
>TRBV5-4|TRBJ2-7|NA|TRBD2
CASSWGGSYEQYF
TGTGCCAGCAGCTGGGGGGGCTCCTACGAGCAGTACTTC
>TRBV18|TRBJ2-7|NA|TRBD1
CASSPRPRDRVNYEQYF
TGTGCCAGCTCGCCTAGGCCCCGGGACAGAGTAAACTACGAGCAGTACTTC
>TRBV19|TRBJ2-5|NA|TRBD1
CASSPGVGGNPETQYF
TGTGCCAGTAGTCCCGGGGTAGGGGGCAACCCGGAGACCCAGTACTTC
>TRBV2|TRBJ1-5|NA|NA
CASSERQLAGQPQHF
TGTGCCAGCAGTGAAAGGCAGCTCGCAGGTCAGCCCCAGCATTTT
>TRBV9|TRBJ1-6|NA|NA
CASSVEGGLNSPLHF
TGTGCCAGCAGCGTAGAGGGGGGGTTAAATTCACCCCTCCACTTT
>TRBV2|TRBJ2-5|NA|TRBD2
CATGLAGGKETQYF
TGTGCCACCGGACTAGCGGGAGGGAAAGAGACCCAGTACTTC
>TRBV5-1|TRBJ2-5|NA|TRBD1
CASSPADRTGETQYF
TGCGCCAGCAGCCCAGCGGACAGGACGGGGGAGACCCAGTACTTC
>TRBV2|TRBJ2-1|NA|TRBD2
CASSEVAGAPYNEQFF
TGTGCCAGCAGTGAGGTAGCGGGGGCCCCCTACAATGAGCAGTTCTTC
>TRBV5-1|TRBJ1-1|NA|NA
CASSLGPGGGMGTEAFF
TGCGCCAGCAGCTTGGGGCCGGGGGGCGGGATGGGGACTGAAGCTTTCTTT
>TRBV2|TRBJ1-5|NA|NA
CASSERQGFQPQHF
TGTGCCAGCAGTGAAAGGCAGGGGTTTCAGCCCCAGCATTTT
>TRBV27|TRBJ2-7|NA|TRBD2
CASSGGGNYEQYF
TGTGCCAGCAGTGGGGGAGGGAACTACGAGCAGTACTTC
>TRBV19|TRBJ1-1|NA|TRBD1
CASSITGVNTEAFF
TGTGCCAGTAGTATAACAGGGGTGAACACTGAAGCTTTCTTT
>TRBV7-8|TRBJ1-1|NA|NA
CASSLGHSNTEAFF
TGTGCCAGCAGCCTTGGACACTCGAACACTGAAGCTTTCTTT
>TRBV30|TRBJ2-7|NA|NA
CAWSVRAGTYEQYF
TGTGCCTGGAGTGTACGGGCAGGGACCTACGAGCAGTACTTC
>TRBV4-3|TRBJ1-1|NA|NA
CASSRGGLGNTEAFF
TGCGCCAGCAGCCGGGGGGGCCTCGGGAACACTGAAGCTTTCTTT
>TRBV28|TRBJ2-7|few|TRBD1
CASSSGQGTYEQYF
TGTGCCAGCAGTTCGGGACAGGGAACCTACGAGCAGTACTTC
>TRBV6-4|TRBJ2-2|NA|TRBD1
CASSVDRGAGELFF
TGTGCCAGCAGTGTTGACAGGGGAGCCGGGGAGCTGTTTTTT
>TRBV2|TRBJ1-4|once|NA
CASSEQAFVEKLFF
TGTGCCAGCAGTGAACAGGCCTTTGTTGAAAAACTGTTTTTT
>TRBV18|TRBJ2-1|few|TRBD1
CASSQSTGTGGNEQFF
TGTGCCAGCTCACAGAGCACCGGGACAGGGGGAAATGAGCAGTTCTTC
>TRBV12-5|TRBJ2-1|few|NA
CASGFSFNEQFF
TGTGCTAGTGGTTTCTCTTTTAATGAGCAGTTCTTC
>TRBV29-1|TRBJ1-5|NA|NA
CSGGPRNQPQHF
TGCAGCGGGGGGCCTCGCAATCAGCCCCAGCATTTT
>TRBV9|TRBJ1-6|once|NA
CASSVGREANSPLHF
TGTGCCAGCAGCGTAGGGCGCGAAGCGAATTCACCCCTCCACTTT
>TRBV4-2|TRBJ2-1|NA|TRBD2
CASSQVSSGRTDYNEQFF
TGTGCCAGCAGCCAAGTATCGAGCGGGAGAACGGACTACAATGAGCAGTTCTTC
>TRBV2|TRBJ1-2|NA|NA
CASSGTADYGYTF
TGTGCCAGCAGTGGGACTGCGGATTATGGCTACACCTTC
>TRBV6-6|TRBJ2-7|NA|NA
CASSGIYEQYF
TGTGCCAGCAGCGGGATCTACGAGCAGTACTTC
>TRBV7-9|TRBJ2-2|NA|TRBD2
CASSLASGRRTGELFF
TGTGCCAGCAGCTTAGCCAGCGGGAGACGTACCGGGGAGCTGTTTTTT
>TRBV5-6|TRBJ2-2|few|TRBD1
CASSLQGAPGLFF
TGTGCCAGCAGCTTGCAGGGGGCGCCCGGGCTGTTTTTT